This T cell receptor beta chain comes out of a study of CD8+CD57+ T cells in acquired aplastic anemia. About the study: 3 to 3.5 ug was the average amount of DNA from sorted CD4+ and CD8+ cells. Broader study findings: The same twenty-nine CD8+ CDR3 sequences occurred in patients and in controls.

Individuals selected for sequencing had exhibited CD8+CD57+ cell expansion on flow cytometry. Blood came from patients not yet given any therapy. The germline CDR1 and CDR2 sequences are LNHDA and SQIVND (reference sequence). The V end was cut by 9 bases, the J end by 13 bases, with 16 bases between. The CDR3 totals 12 residues. The template used for profiling TCR beta VDJ and CDR3 was genomic DNA. Via MiXCR, TCRdb re-called the reads, giving one row per CDR3 protein. The sample has roughly 93,000 distinct CDR3 sequences; around 68% are singletons. This clonotype showed up just a few times. Its antigen is unknown.

The sequence was collected from a human donor with aplastic anemia. The rearrangement joins TRBV19 to TRBJ1-6, with D perhaps TRBD1 (6 bases). Material: sorted CD4+, CD8+, or CD8+CD57+ T cells (not recorded which) from PBMCs. The CDR3 sequence: CASRITGSPLHF. DNA for the CDR3: TGTGCCAGCCGAATTACAGGGTCGCCCCTCCACTTT.